Listed below are T cell receptor beta chains from one sample, sequenced in a study of blood T cell repertoires in COVID-19. The protocol was immunoSEQ multiplex PCR, while the TCRdb copy is restricted to in-frame clones and leaves out a portion. The sample has approximately 280,000 clones, approximately 91% seen once; the top ten hold about 9.8%. What was sequenced was peripheral blood. The origin of the receptors is a man in his late teens or twenties with active or convalescent COVID-19. CDR3s include the opening cysteine and the closing phenylalanine or tryptophan. The order of the fields is J gene, CDR3 length, clone size, D gene, V gene, CDR3 protein, CDR3 DNA. The D gene is left open where the match is weak. The size entry is marked missing in some rows and otherwise reads once, few, many or a size class.

j_gene: TRBJ1-5; len: 16; abundance: NA; d_gene: TRBD1; v_gene: TRBV6-6; CDR3aa: CASSPQTGSFNQPQHF; CDR3nt: TGTGCCAGCAGTCCACAGACAGGGTCCTTCAATCAGCCCCAGCATTTT
j_gene: TRBJ1-1; len: 11; abundance: NA; d_gene: NA; v_gene: TRBV2; CDR3aa: CASTPITEAFF; CDR3nt: TGTGCCAGCACCCCCATCACTGAAGCTTTCTTT
j_gene: TRBJ1-2; len: 16; abundance: NA; d_gene: TRBD1; v_gene: TRBV10-1; CDR3aa: CASSGQGLPITYGYTF; CDR3nt: TGCGCCAGCAGTGGACAGGGGCTCCCGATTACCTATGGCTACACCTTC
j_gene: TRBJ2-5; len: 12; abundance: NA; d_gene: NA; v_gene: TRBV3-1/TRBV3-2; CDR3aa: CAAQERGETQYF; CDR3nt: TGTGCCGCCCAAGAGAGGGGGGAGACCCAGTACTTC
j_gene: TRBJ2-5; len: 15; abundance: few; d_gene: TRBD2; v_gene: TRBV28; CDR3aa: CASSSGGAEQETQYF; CDR3nt: TGTGCCAGCAGTTCCGGGGGGGCGGAACAAGAGACCCAGTACTTC
j_gene: TRBJ1-5; len: 14; abundance: NA; d_gene: NA; v_gene: TRBV7-2; CDR3aa: CASSEEVDLQPQHF; CDR3nt: TGTGCCAGCAGCGAGGAGGTGGATTTACAGCCCCAGCATTTT
j_gene: TRBJ1-6; len: 16; abundance: NA; d_gene: TRBD1; v_gene: TRBV7-9; CDR3aa: CASSLQGGSYNSPLHF; CDR3nt: TGTGCCAGCAGCCTACAGGGGGGCTCCTATAATTCACCCCTCCACTTT
j_gene: TRBJ2-7; len: 16; abundance: NA; d_gene: NA; v_gene: TRBV10-1; CDR3aa: CASTEGGGQASYEQYF; CDR3nt: TGCGCCAGCACTGAGGGGGGCGGACAGGCGTCCTACGAGCAGTACTTC
j_gene: TRBJ2-1; len: 13; abundance: NA; d_gene: TRBD1; v_gene: TRBV12-3/TRBV12-4; CDR3aa: CASTQGAYNEQFF; CDR3nt: TGTGCCAGCACCCAGGGGGCCTACAATGAGCAGTTCTTC
j_gene: TRBJ1-1; len: 14; abundance: few; d_gene: TRBD1; v_gene: TRBV2; CDR3aa: CASHLRGLNTEAFF; CDR3nt: TGTGCCAGCCACCTTAGGGGGCTGAACACTGAAGCTTTCTTT
j_gene: TRBJ2-2; len: 14; abundance: NA; d_gene: NA; v_gene: TRBV29-1; CDR3aa: CSVWGHSNTGELFF; CDR3nt: TGCAGCGTTTGGGGACACTCGAACACCGGGGAGCTGTTTTTT
j_gene: TRBJ2-7; len: 14; abundance: NA; d_gene: TRBD1; v_gene: TRBV27; CDR3aa: CASRGRDRGYEQYF; CDR3nt: TGTGCCAGCAGGGGAAGGGACAGGGGCTACGAGCAGTACTTC
j_gene: TRBJ1-3; len: 13; abundance: few; d_gene: NA; v_gene: TRBV18; CDR3aa: CASSTGSGNTIYF; CDR3nt: TGTGCCAGCTCAACGGGATCTGGAAACACCATATATTTT
j_gene: TRBJ1-2; len: 14; abundance: NA; d_gene: NA; v_gene: TRBV4-1; CDR3aa: CASSQATDRYGYTF; CDR3nt: TGCGCCAGCAGCCAGGCGACAGACCGCTATGGCTACACCTTC
j_gene: TRBJ1-1; len: 12; abundance: NA; d_gene: NA; v_gene: TRBV19; CDR3aa: CASRRGGSSAFF; CDR3nt: TGTGCCAGTCGGAGGGGGGGGAGTTCAGCTTTCTTT
j_gene: TRBJ2-3; len: 14; abundance: NA; d_gene: TRBD1; v_gene: TRBV2; CDR3aa: CASKEDRGLYTQYF; CDR3nt: TGTGCCAGCAAGGAGGACAGGGGGCTATATACGCAGTATTTT
j_gene: TRBJ1-5; len: 13; abundance: NA; d_gene: NA; v_gene: TRBV5-4; CDR3aa: CASSFNRDQPQHF; CDR3nt: TGTGCCAGCAGCTTTAACCGGGATCAGCCCCAGCATTTT
j_gene: TRBJ2-6; len: 20; abundance: NA; d_gene: NA; v_gene: TRBV9; CDR3aa: CASSPRATGSQPSGANVLTF; CDR3nt: TGTGCCAGCAGCCCTAGGGCGACAGGCTCACAACCCTCTGGGGCCAACGTCCTGACTTTC
j_gene: TRBJ1-2; len: 13; abundance: once; d_gene: NA; v_gene: TRBV3-1/TRBV3-2; CDR3aa: CASSQVARMGYTF; CDR3nt: TGTGCCAGCAGCCAAGTGGCCAGGATGGGCTACACCTTC
j_gene: TRBJ2-7; len: 13; abundance: NA; d_gene: TRBD1; v_gene: TRBV6-5; CDR3aa: CASSSQGSYEQYF; CDR3nt: TGTGCCAGCAGTTCACAGGGGTCCTACGAGCAGTACTTC
j_gene: TRBJ2-5; len: 17; abundance: NA; d_gene: TRBD2; v_gene: TRBV7-8; CDR3aa: CASSPLAGGPVQETQYF; CDR3nt: TGTGCCAGCAGCCCCTTAGCGGGGGGGCCTGTACAAGAGACCCAGTACTTC
j_gene: TRBJ1-5; len: 15; abundance: NA; d_gene: TRBD1; v_gene: TRBV6-5; CDR3aa: CASSYRTGGNQPQHF; CDR3nt: TGTGCCAGCAGTTACCGGACAGGGGGCAATCAGCCCCAGCATTTT
j_gene: TRBJ2-5; len: 13; abundance: NA; d_gene: NA; v_gene: TRBV2; CDR3aa: CASKVDSRGAQYF; CDR3nt: TGTGCCAGCAAGGTAGACTCCCGGGGTGCCCAGTACTTC
j_gene: TRBJ1-6; len: 14; abundance: NA; d_gene: TRBD1; v_gene: TRBV6-6; CDR3aa: CASRHQGAESPLHF; CDR3nt: TGTGCCAGCAGGCATCAGGGGGCGGAATCACCCCTCCACTTT
j_gene: TRBJ1-1; len: 15; abundance: NA; d_gene: NA; v_gene: TRBV9; CDR3aa: CASSVGGALNTEAFF; CDR3nt: TGTGCCAGCAGCGTAGGTGGGGCTTTGAACACTGAAGCTTTCTTT
j_gene: TRBJ1-1; len: 12; abundance: NA; d_gene: NA; v_gene: TRBV5-1; CDR3aa: CASRILGAEAFF; CDR3nt: TGCGCCAGCAGGATTCTAGGCGCTGAAGCTTTCTTT
j_gene: TRBJ2-1; len: 15; abundance: NA; d_gene: TRBD2; v_gene: TRBV6-2/TRBV6-3; CDR3aa: CASSTLGGGAGEQFF; CDR3nt: TGTGCCAGCAGTACCCTAGGCGGGGGGGCCGGGGAGCAGTTCTTC
j_gene: TRBJ2-1; len: 13; abundance: NA; d_gene: NA; v_gene: TRBV7-9; CDR3aa: CASSLTVANEQFF; CDR3nt: TGTGCCAGCAGCTTAACGGTAGCGAATGAGCAGTTCTTC
j_gene: TRBJ1-2; len: 13; abundance: NA; d_gene: TRBD1; v_gene: TRBV5-4; CDR3aa: CASGQVTRDGYTF; CDR3nt: TGTGCCAGCGGACAGGTGACTAGAGATGGCTACACCTTC
j_gene: TRBJ1-1; len: 16; abundance: NA; d_gene: NA; v_gene: TRBV6-6; CDR3aa: CASSPIPGAGVTEAFF; CDR3nt: TGTGCCAGCAGTCCCATCCCCGGCGCGGGGGTCACTGAAGCTTTCTTT
j_gene: TRBJ1-1; len: 15; abundance: NA; d_gene: TRBD1; v_gene: TRBV2; CDR3aa: CASRDTGTGTTEAFF; CDR3nt: TGTGCCAGCAGAGATACCGGGACAGGGACCACTGAAGCTTTCTTT
j_gene: TRBJ1-1; len: 14; abundance: NA; d_gene: NA; v_gene: TRBV21-1; CDR3aa: CASSNGQGDQKAFF; CDR3nt: TGTGCCAGCAGCAACGGACAGGGGGATCAAAAAGCTTTCTTT
j_gene: TRBJ1-2; len: 20; abundance: NA; d_gene: NA; v_gene: TRBV7-5; CDR3aa: CARSFDRANVSSTFNYGYTF; CDR3nt: TGTGCCAGAAGCTTCGACAGGGCGAATGTGTCAAGTACATTTAACTATGGCTACACCTTC
j_gene: TRBJ1-2; len: 13; abundance: NA; d_gene: NA; v_gene: TRBV15; CDR3aa: CATSGKTGAFFAF; CDR3nt: TGTGCCACCAGCGGAAAGACTGGGGCCTTTTTCGCCTTT
j_gene: TRBJ2-3; len: 16; abundance: NA; d_gene: TRBD2; v_gene: TRBV2; CDR3aa: CAIGTSGVGYTDTQYF; CDR3nt: TGTGCCATAGGGACTAGCGGGGTTGGGTACACAGATACGCAGTATTTT
j_gene: TRBJ2-7; len: 12; abundance: NA; d_gene: NA; v_gene: TRBV7-9; CDR3aa: CASSLAGEEQYF; CDR3nt: TGTGCCAGCAGCTTAGCAGGGGAAGAGCAGTACTTC
j_gene: TRBJ2-7; len: 13; abundance: NA; d_gene: NA; v_gene: TRBV11-2; CDR3aa: CASSPDSSYEQYF; CDR3nt: TGTGCCAGCAGCCCCGACAGTTCTTACGAGCAGTACTTC
j_gene: TRBJ2-1; len: 13; abundance: NA; d_gene: NA; v_gene: TRBV4-1; CDR3aa: CASSLQGSDTRFF; CDR3nt: TGCGCCAGCAGCCTTCAGGGGAGCGATACACGGTTCTTC
j_gene: TRBJ2-1; len: 17; abundance: NA; d_gene: TRBD1; v_gene: TRBV15; CDR3aa: CATSRDPGGPSYNEQFF; CDR3nt: TGTGCCACCAGCAGAGACCCAGGGGGCCCCTCCTACAATGAGCAGTTCTTC
j_gene: TRBJ2-2; len: 16; abundance: NA; d_gene: TRBD1; v_gene: TRBV19; CDR3aa: CASMFTGTGMTGELFF; CDR3nt: TGTGCCAGTATGTTCACCGGGACAGGGATGACCGGGGAGCTGTTTTTT